This T cell receptor (beta chain) was identified during a study of follicular helper T cells after annual influenza vaccination. The length of the CDR3 is 13 residues. Germline V gene sequence: CDR1 MRHNA, CDR2 SNTAGT. Trimming cost V 6 bases and J 4 bases, with 11 bases left between them. With regard to this clone: Its antigen is currently unknown.

Time point noted: 2015-2016 season, pre-vaccination. Vaccine contraindications, substance abuse, HIV/AIDS, active malignancy and active illness excluded donors. Per time point, roughly 35-100 mL of blood was sampled. Only in-frame clones appear in the TCRdb table, and some are missing; sequencing was by immunoSEQ multiplex PCR. The sample lists thousands of clones, around four fifths occurring once. Whole-study results and caveats: Productive TCRB sequences came from only about 9-22% of cells. Recurrent ICOS+CD38+ cTfh clonotypes included tetramer and AIM influenza-specific ones.

Source: CXCR5- memory CD4+ T cells sorted from blood, taken on the day of influenza vaccination. The TCR comes from an adult who received the influenza vaccine. The chain is built from TRBV6-4 and TRBJ2-3; D is perhaps TRBD1 (6 bases). The CDR3 DNA reads as TGTGCCAGCAGCCAACAGGGTTCAGATACGCAGTATTTT. This codes for CASSQQGSDTQYF.